What follows are 18 T cell receptor beta chains derived from one specimen sequenced in a study of blood T cell repertoires in COVID-19. TCRdb keeps only in-frame clones here, not all; method: immunoSEQ multiplex PCR. Here the sample spans about 120,000 clones, around 84% being singletons. The specimen was PBMCs or T cells enriched from blood (not recorded which). The receptors shown here come from a woman in her 30s who had recovered from COVID-19.

The chain combines TRBV4-1 with TRBJ2-7, with 7 bases fitting TRBD1. J was trimmed by 5 bases and V by 3 bases; bases with no gene match: 10. This CDR3 is built from 15 residues. Germline V gene data show CDR1 as MGHRA and CDR2 as YSYEKL. The CDR3 DNA follows: TGCGCCAGCAGCCACCCCCTGGACAGGCCGAACGAGCAGTACTTC. Its protein product is CASSHPLDRPNEQYF.

The chain uses TRBV2 and TRBJ1-2; TRBD1 agrees at 7 bases. CDR1 is SNHLY, CDR2 FYNNEI, per germline. Trimming at V came to 7 bases and at J to 3 bases, leaving 11 bases not matched to a gene. This CDR3 has 15 residues. CDR3 nucleotides: TGTGCCAGCACAGCGACTACAGGGGCTGACTATGGCTACACCTTC. Protein: CASTATTGADYGYTF.

The chain uses TRBV2 and TRBJ2-1, with 10 bases identical to TRBD2. The CDR3 runs to 17 residues. V lost 5 bases to trimming and J lost 7 bases; unmatched junction nucleotides: 14. CDR1 is SNHLY and CDR2 is FYNNEI in the germline V gene. DNA for the CDR3: TGTGCCAGCAGTCCCCGGGTAGGGCTAGCGGGAGTAAATGAGCAGTTCTTC. Translation gives CASSPRVGLAGVNEQFF.

The chain couples TRBV25-1 to TRBJ2-7; 7 positions match TRBD2. V was pared by 3 bases and J by 2 bases, with 7 bases of the junction left unmatched. Germline CDR1 is MGHDK and CDR2 is SYGVNS. The CDR3 is made up of 15 amino acids. CDR3 DNA sequence: TGTGCCAGCAGTGAGAGCGGGGCAACAACCTACGAGCAGTACTTC. Amino acid sequence: CASSESGATTYEQYF.

The V and J genes are TRBV2 and TRBJ1-5; TRBD1 might be the D (5 bases). Trimming shortened V by 5 bases and J by 3 bases, and 14 bases separated the two germline ends. The CDR3 runs to 15 residues. Looked up from germline, CDR1 is SNHLY and CDR2 is FYNNEI. CDR3 in amino acids: CASSRDGGFNQPQHF. Here the CDR3 DNA reads TGTGCCAGCAGTCGGGACGGGGGGTTCAATCAGCCCCAGCATTTT.

This rearrangement joins TRBV7-3 to TRBJ2-5; TRBD2 aligns across 16 bases. The junction had 11 bases not matched to a gene; V was cut back by 5 bases and J by 5 bases. The CDR3 has 18 amino acids. CDR1 is SGHTA, CDR2 FQGTGA, per germline. The CDR3 sequence is CASSRTGTSGRAGETQYF. CDR3 nucleotides: TGTGCCAGCAGCCGCACCGGGACTAGCGGGAGGGCTGGGGAGACCCAGTACTTC.

The chain couples TRBV9 to TRBJ2-1, with D maybe TRBD1 (5 bases). This CDR3 has 15 residues. Germline V gene sequence: CDR1 SGDLS, CDR2 YYNGEE. Trimming removed 0 bases from V and 5 bases from J, with 12 bases in between. In nucleotides, the CDR3 is TGTGCCAGCAGCGTAGGGGCAGGGCCCAACAATGAGCAGTTCTTC. Translating gives CASSVGAGPNNEQFF.

The chain links TRBV7-8 to TRBJ1-2; D is undetermined. Per germline, CDR1 SGHVS and CDR2 FQNEAQ. The CDR3 is made up of 15 amino acids. V was clipped by 3 bases and J by 4 bases, with 15 bases between them. The CDR3 DNA sequence: TGTGCCAGCAGCTTTCGGGTTCCTCGTGGCTATGGCTACACCTTC. This translates into CASSFRVPRGYGYTF.

The V gene is TRBV5-5, the J gene TRBJ2-7; D perhaps matches TRBD1 (7 bases). The CDR3 sequence is 14 residues long. Germline V gene sequence: CDR1 SGHKS, CDR2 YYEKEE (reference sequence). The V end lost 0 bases, the J end lost 3 bases, and 10 bases lay between the germline ends. CDR3 residues: CASSLVRGDYEQYF. The CDR3 DNA reads TGTGCCAGCAGCTTGGTCAGGGGGGACTACGAGCAGTACTTC.

This chain connects TRBV3-1 (or the pseudogene TRBV3-2) to TRBJ2-3, with D perhaps matching TRBD2 (6 bases). Germline V lookup: CDR1 LGHDT, CDR2 YNNKEL (reference sequence). This CDR3 has 12 residues. Trimming pared 4 bases from V and 9 bases from J, leaving 11 bases between. As DNA, the CDR3 is TGTGCCAGCAGCCCCCGCGGGAACACGCAGTATTTT. Protein product: CASSPRGNTQYF.

This clone was seen a single time. J is TRBJ1-1 and V is TRBV30; D possibly corresponds to TRBD1 (5 bases). With 4 bases removed from V and 4 bases from J, the gap between germline ends came to 19 bases. This CDR3 comprises 15 residues. The germline V gene has CDR1 GTSNPN and CDR2 SVGIG (reference sequence). The CDR3 reads CAWTSQGLLGTEAFF. CDR3 nucleotides: TGTGCCTGGACCAGCCAGGGATTATTGGGCACTGAAGCTTTCTTT.

The rearrangement links TRBV25-1 to TRBJ2-7; 7 nucleotides align to TRBD2. The CDR3 runs 15 residues. Unmatched junction bases numbered 6, after V lost 1 base and J lost 3 bases. CDR1 is MGHDK and CDR2 is SYGVNS in the germline V gene. The CDR3 DNA reads as TGTGCCAGCAGTGAATCAAGTCTAGCGGACTACGAGCAGTACTTC. The encoded protein is CASSESSLADYEQYF.

The V call is TRBV27, the J call TRBJ1-2, with 7 bases matching TRBD1. CDR3 length: 13 amino acids. J gave up 1 base and V 7 bases, and 3 bases lay outside the gene matches. Looked up from germline, CDR1 is MNHEY and CDR2 is SMNVEV (reference sequence). CDR3 sequence (DNA): TGTGCCAGCAAGACAGGGAGTAACTATGGCTACACCTTC. Protein product: CASKTGSNYGYTF.

CDR3 amino acids: CASSVRGTNTEAFF. The CDR3 bases are TGCGCCAGCAGTGTCAGGGGGACCAACACTGAAGCTTTCTTT. The chain has TRBV10-2 and TRBJ1-1; TRBD1 matches 7 bases. CDR3 size: 14 residues. Trimming took 4 bases from V and 2 from J; bases not matched to a gene: 4. Germline V gene sequence: CDR1 WSHSY, CDR2 SAAADI.

The rearrangement uses TRBV5-4 and TRBJ2-5, with 10 bases lining up with TRBD2. J was trimmed by 3 bases and V by 0 bases; bases with no gene match: 11. Germline V gene lookup returns CDR1 SGHNT and CDR2 YYREEE (reference sequence). There are 18 residues in the CDR3. The CDR3 DNA is TGTGCCAGCAGCTTGGTCCGTCTAGCGGGAGTCAGCAAAGAGACCCAGTACTTC. This gives the protein CASSLVRLAGVSKETQYF.

The chain recombines TRBV11-2 with TRBJ2-7; tentatively, D is TRBD1 (5 bases). The germline V and J ends were trimmed by 5 bases and 3 bases, with 17 bases remaining between them. The germline CDR1 and CDR2 sequences are SGHAT and FQNNGV. This CDR3 is built from 15 residues. The DNA of the CDR3 is TGTGCCAGCAGCGACCTTAGGGGCAGACACTACGAGCAGTACTTC. Translation: CASSDLRGRHYEQYF.

This sequence joins TRBV10-3 and TRBJ1-2, with 9 positions matching TRBD1. Germline assignment: CDR1 ENHRY and CDR2 SYGVKD. Trimming at V came to 4 bases and at J to 5 bases, leaving 8 bases not matched to a gene. CDR3 size: 15 residues. The CDR3 nucleotides are TGTGCCATCAGTGCCCCCCAGGACAGGGGATATGGCTACACCTTC. It encodes CAISAPQDRGYGYTF.

The V gene is TRBV4-1, the J gene TRBJ2-7, with TRBD1 as a possible D gene (5 bases). Deletions cut 5 bases from V and 6 bases from J, with 17 bases between. Germline CDR1 is MGHRA and CDR2 is YSYEKL. There are 14 residues in the CDR3. The CDR3 nucleotides are TGCGCCAGCAGCGGAAGGGCCAGGGTGGGCGAGCAGTACTTC. It codes for CASSGRARVGEQYF.